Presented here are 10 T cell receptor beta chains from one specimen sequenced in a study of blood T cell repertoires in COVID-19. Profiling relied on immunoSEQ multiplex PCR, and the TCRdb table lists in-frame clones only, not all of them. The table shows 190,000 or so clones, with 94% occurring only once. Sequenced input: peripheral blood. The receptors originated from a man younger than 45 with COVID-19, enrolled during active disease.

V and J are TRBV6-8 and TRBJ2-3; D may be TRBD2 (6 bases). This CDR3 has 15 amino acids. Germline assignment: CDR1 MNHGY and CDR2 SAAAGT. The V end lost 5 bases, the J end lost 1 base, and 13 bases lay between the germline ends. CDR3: CASSANGLRTDTQYF. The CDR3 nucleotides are TGTGCCAGCAGTGCCAACGGACTACGCACAGATACGCAGTATTTT.

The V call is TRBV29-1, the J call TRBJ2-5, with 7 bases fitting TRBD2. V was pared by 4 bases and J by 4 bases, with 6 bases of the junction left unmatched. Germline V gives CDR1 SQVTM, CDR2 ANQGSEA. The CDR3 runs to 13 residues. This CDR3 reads CSVGGTTPETQYF. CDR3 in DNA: TGCAGCGTTGGGGGGACTACCCCAGAGACCCAGTACTTC.

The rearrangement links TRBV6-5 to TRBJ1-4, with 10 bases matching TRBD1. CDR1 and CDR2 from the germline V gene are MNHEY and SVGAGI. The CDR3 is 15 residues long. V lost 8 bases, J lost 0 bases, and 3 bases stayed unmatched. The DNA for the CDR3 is TGTGCCAGCGGGGACAGGGGCTCAACTAATGAAAAACTGTTTTTT. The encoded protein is CASGDRGSTNEKLFF.

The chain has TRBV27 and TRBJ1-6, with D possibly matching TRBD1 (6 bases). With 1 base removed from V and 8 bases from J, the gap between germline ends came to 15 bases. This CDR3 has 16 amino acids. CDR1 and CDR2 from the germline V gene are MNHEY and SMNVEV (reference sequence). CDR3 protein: CASSLLAPGQHSPLHF. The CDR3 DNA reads TGTGCCAGCAGTTTATTGGCCCCGGGACAACATTCACCCCTCCACTTT.

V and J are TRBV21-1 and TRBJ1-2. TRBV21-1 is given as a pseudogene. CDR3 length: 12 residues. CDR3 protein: CASSKSFYGYTF. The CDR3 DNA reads TGTGCCAGCAGCAAATCCTTTTATGGCTACACCTTC.

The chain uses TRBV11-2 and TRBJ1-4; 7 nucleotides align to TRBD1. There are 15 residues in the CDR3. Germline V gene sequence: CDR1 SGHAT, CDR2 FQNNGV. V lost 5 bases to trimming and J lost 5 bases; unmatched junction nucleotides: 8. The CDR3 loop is CASSLGDRPNEKLFF. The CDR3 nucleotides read TGTGCCAGCAGCCTAGGGGACAGACCGAATGAAAAACTGTTTTTT.

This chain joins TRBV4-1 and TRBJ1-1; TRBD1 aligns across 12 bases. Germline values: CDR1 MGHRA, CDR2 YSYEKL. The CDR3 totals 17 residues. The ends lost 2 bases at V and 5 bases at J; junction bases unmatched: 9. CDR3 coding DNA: TGCGCCAGCAGCCAATCCCCGGGACAGGGGGCAGAGACTGAAGCTTTCTTT. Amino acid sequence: CASSQSPGQGAETEAFF.

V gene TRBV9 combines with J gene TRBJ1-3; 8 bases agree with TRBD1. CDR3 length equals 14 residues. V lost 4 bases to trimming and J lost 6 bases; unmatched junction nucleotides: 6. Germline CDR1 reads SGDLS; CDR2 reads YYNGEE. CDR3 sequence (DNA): TGTGCCAGCAGCCAGGACAGGGTCACAAACACCATATATTTT. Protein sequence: CASSQDRVTNTIYF.

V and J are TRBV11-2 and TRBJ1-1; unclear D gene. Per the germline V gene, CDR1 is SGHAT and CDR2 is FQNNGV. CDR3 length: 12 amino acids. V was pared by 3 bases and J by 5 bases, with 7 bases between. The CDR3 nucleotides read TGTGCCAGCAGCTTCGCGGGGACTGAAGCTTTCTTT. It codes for CASSFAGTEAFF.

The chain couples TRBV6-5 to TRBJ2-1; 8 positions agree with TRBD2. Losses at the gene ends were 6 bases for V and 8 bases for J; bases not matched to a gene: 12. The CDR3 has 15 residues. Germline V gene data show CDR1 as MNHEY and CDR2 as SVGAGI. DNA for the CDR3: TGTGCCAGCAGAACCGGGACTAGTCGTAACGATGAGCAGTTCTTC. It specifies CASRTGTSRNDEQFF.